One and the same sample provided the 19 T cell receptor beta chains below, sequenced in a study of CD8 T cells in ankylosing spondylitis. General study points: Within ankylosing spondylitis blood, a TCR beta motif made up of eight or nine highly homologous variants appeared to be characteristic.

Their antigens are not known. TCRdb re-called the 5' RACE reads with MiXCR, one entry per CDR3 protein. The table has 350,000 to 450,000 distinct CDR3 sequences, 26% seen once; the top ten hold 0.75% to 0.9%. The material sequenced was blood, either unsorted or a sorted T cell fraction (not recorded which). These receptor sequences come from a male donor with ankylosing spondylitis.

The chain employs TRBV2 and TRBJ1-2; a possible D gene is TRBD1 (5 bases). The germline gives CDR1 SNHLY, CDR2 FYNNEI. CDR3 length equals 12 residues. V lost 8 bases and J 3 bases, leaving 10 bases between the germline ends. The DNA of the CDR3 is TGTGCCAGCGGGGACTTTTACTATGGCTACACCTTC. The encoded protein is CASGDFYYGYTF.

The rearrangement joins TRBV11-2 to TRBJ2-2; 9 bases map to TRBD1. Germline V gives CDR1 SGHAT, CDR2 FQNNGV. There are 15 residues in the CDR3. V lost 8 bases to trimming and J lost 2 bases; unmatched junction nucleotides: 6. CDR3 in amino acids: CASGWDRANTGELFF. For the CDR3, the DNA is TGTGCCAGCGGCTGGGACAGGGCAAACACCGGGGAGCTGTTTTTT. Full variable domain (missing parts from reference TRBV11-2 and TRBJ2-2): EAGVAQSPRYKIIEKRQSVAFWCNPISGHATLYWYQQILGQGPKLLIQFQNNGVVDDSQLPKDRFSAERLKGVDSTLKIQPAKLEDSAVYLCASGWDRANTGELFFGEGSRLTVL.

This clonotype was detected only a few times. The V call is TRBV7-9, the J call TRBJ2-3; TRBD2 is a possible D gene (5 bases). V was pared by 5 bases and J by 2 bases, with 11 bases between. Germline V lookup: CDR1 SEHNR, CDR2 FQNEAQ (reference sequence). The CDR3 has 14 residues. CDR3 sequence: CASSPSGATDTQYF. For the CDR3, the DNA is TGTGCCAGCAGCCCCAGCGGAGCCACAGATACGCAGTATTTT.

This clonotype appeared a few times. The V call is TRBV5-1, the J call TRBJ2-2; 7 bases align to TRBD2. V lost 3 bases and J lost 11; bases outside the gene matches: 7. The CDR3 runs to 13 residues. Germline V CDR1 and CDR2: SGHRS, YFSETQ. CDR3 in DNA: TGCGCCAGCAGCTCCCGGGAGGCGGCCGAGCTGTTTTTT. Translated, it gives CASSSREAAELFF.

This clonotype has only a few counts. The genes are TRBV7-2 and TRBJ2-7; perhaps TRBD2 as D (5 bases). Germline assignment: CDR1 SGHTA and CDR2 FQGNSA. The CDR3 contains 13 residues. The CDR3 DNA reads TGTGCCAGCAGCCCAGTGACGGGAATAAGACTCTCCGTC. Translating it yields CASSPVTGIRLSV.

The CDR3 nucleotides read TGTGCCATCAAGGGGATAGTTCACCTAGGGGAGCTGTTTTTT. This translates into CAIKGIVHLGELFF. The V gene is TRBV10-3, the J gene TRBJ2-2, with D possibly TRBD1 on 5 matching bases. Trimming shortened V by 7 bases and J by 8 bases, and 17 bases separated the two germline ends. CDR1 is ENHRY, CDR2 SYGVKD, per germline. There are 14 residues in the CDR3.

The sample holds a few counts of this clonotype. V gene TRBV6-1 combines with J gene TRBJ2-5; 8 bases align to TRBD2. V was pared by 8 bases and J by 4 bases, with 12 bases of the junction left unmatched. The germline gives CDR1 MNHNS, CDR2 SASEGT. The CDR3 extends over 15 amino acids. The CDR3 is CASRPTAGELETQYF. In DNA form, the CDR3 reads TGTGCCAGCCGACCGACAGCGGGGGAACTAGAGACCCAGTACTTC.

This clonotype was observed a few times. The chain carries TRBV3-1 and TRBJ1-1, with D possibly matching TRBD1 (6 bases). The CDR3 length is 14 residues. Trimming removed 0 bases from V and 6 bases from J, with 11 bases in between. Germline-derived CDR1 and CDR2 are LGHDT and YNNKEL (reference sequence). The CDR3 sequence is CASSQDLNRAEAFF. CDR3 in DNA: TGTGCCAGCAGCCAAGATCTGAACAGGGCTGAAGCTTTCTTT.

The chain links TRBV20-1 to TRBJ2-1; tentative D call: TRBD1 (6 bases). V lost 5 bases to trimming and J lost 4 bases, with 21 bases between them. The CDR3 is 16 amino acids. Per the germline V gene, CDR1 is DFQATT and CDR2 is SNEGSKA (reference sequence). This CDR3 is CSAFSGAADRYNEQFF. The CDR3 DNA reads TGCAGTGCTTTCTCAGGGGCCGCCGACAGGTACAATGAGCAGTTCTTC.

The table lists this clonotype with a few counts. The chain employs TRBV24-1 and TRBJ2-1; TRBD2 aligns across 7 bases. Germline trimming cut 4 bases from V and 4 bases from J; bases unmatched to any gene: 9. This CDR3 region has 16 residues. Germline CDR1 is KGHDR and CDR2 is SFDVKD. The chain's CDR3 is CATSDRLARGYNEQFF. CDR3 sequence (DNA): TGTGCCACCAGTGACAGACTAGCCCGGGGGTACAATGAGCAGTTCTTC.

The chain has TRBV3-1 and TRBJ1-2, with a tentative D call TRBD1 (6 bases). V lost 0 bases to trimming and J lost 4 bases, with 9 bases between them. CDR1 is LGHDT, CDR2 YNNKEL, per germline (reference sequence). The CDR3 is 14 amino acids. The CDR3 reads CASSQDRGGYGYTF. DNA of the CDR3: TGTGCCAGCAGCCAAGATAGGGGGGGCTATGGCTACACCTTC. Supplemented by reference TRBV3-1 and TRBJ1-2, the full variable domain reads DTAVSQTPKYLVTQMGNDKSIKCEQNLGHDTMYWYKQDSKKFLKIMFSYNNKELIINETVPNRFSPKSPDKAHLNLHINSLELGDSAVYFCASSQDRGGYGYTFGSGTRLTVV.

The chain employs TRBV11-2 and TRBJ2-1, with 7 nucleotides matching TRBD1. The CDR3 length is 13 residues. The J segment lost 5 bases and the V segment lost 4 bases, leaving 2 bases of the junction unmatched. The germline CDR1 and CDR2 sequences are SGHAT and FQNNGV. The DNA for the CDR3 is TGTGCCAGCAGCTGGGGGACAGACAATGAGCAGTTCTTC. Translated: CASSWGTDNEQFF. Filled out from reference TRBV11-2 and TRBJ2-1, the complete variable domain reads EAGVAQSPRYKIIEKRQSVAFWCNPISGHATLYWYQQILGQGPKLLIQFQNNGVVDDSQLPKDRFSAERLKGVDSTLKIQPAKLEDSAVYLCASSWGTDNEQFFGPGTRLTVL.

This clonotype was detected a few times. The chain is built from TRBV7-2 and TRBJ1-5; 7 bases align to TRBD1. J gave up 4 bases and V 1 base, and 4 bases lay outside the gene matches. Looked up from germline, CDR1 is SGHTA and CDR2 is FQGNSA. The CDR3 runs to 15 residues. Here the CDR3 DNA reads TGTGCCAGCAGCTTAGAAGGGACAGTTAATCAGCCCCAGCATTTT. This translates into CASSLEGTVNQPQHF.

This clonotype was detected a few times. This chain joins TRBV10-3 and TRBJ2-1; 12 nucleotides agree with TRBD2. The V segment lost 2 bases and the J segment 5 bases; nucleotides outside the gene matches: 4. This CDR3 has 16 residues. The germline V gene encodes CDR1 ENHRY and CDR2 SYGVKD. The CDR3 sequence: CAISERLAGENNEQFF. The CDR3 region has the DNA TGTGCCATCAGTGAGCGACTAGCGGGAGAAAACAATGAGCAGTTCTTC.

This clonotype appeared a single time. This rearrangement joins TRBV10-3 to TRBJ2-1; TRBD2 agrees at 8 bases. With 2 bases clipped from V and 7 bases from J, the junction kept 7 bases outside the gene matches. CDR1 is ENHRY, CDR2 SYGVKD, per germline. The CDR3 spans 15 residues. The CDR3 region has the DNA TGTGCCATCAGTGAGCGGGAGGGCCGTTTAAATGAGCAGTTCTTC. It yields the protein CAISEREGRLNEQFF.

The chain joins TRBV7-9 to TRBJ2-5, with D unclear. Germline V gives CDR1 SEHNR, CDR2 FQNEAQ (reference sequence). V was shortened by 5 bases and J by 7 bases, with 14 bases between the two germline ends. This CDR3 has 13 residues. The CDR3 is CASSHDYAGTQYF. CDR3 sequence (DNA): TGTGCCAGCAGCCACGATTACGCTGGGACCCAGTACTTC.

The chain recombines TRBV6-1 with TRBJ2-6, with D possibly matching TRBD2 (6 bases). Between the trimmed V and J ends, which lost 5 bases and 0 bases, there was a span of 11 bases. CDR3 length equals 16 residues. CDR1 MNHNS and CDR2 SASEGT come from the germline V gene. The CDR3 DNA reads TGTGCCAGCAGTCCAAGCGGGTTCTCTGGGGCCAACGTCCTGACTTTC. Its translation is CASSPSGFSGANVLTF.

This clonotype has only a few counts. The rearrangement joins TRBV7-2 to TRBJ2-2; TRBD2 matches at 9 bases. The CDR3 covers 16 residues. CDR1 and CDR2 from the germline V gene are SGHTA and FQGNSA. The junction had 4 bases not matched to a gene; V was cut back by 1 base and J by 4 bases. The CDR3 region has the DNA TGTGCCAGCAGCTTAGAAAGCGGGAGGACCACCGGGGAGCTGTTTTTT. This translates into CASSLESGRTTGELFF.

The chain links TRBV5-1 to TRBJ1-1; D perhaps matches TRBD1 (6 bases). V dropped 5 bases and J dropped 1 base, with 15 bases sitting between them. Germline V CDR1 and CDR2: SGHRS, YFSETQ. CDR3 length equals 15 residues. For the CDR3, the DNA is TGCGCCAGCAGACCGGGGGGCACGACGAACACTGAAGCTTTCTTT. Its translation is CASRPGGTTNTEAFF.